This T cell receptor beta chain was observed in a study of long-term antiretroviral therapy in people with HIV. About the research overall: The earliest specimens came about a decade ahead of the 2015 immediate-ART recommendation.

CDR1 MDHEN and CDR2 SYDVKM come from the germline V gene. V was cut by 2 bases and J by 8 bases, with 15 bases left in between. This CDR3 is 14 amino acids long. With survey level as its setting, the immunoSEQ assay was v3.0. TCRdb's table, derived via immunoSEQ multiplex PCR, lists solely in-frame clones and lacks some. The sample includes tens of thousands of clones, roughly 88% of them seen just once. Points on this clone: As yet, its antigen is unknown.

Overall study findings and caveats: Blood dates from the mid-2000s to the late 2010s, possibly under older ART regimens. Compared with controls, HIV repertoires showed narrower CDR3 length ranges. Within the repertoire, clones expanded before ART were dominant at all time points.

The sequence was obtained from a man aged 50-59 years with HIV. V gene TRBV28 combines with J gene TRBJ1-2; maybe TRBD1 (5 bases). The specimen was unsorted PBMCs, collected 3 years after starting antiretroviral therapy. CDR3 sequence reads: CASSLTHRTPGYTF. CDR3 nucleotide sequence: TGTGCCAGCAGTTTAACCCACAGGACCCCGGGCTACACCTTC.